This T cell receptor beta chain appears in the sequencing data of a study of blood T cell repertoires in COVID-19 (dated by TCRdb to 2019 to 2021). Regarding the complete study: Samples from collaborators originated in the United States, Italy and Spain and spanned both the acute and convalescent phases of COVID-19. The material from the prospective study consisted of cDNA or gDNA derived from T cells, B-cell-depleted T cells, or PBMCs. The dataset comprised deeply sampled blood TCRbeta repertoires from subjects exposed to, actively infected with, or recovered from COVID-19. A freely available public database, intended as a resource for researchers studying the immune response to SARS-CoV-2, is where the repertoires were released. The samples were drawn from two sources: the first 160 participants of the ongoing ImmuneRACE study, and 950 to 1,500 subjects contributed by 6 global collaborators. The sample metadata nearly always contained a de-identified subject ID, COVID-19 status, age in years and sex. HLA class I and class II types, where available, came from metadata supplied by the sample provider rather than from assay-based typing. Study-level results and caveats: The quantity of clinical and demographic metadata differed by source and by participant and was supplied without curation.

The immunoSEQ Assay, a bias-controlled multiplex PCR, was used to amplify TCRbeta CDR3 regions from genomic DNA. Under the source paper's analysis protocol: Nucleated cell counts per sample were estimated from amplification of reference gene primers within the assay. To quantify the absolute abundance of each unique TCRbeta CDR3 rearrangement, sequence reads were collapsed and filtered. For each sample, productive Simpson clonality was calculated by taking the square root of Simpson's diversity index across productive rearrangements. TCRdb carries this immuneACCESS record with in-frame sequences only. Its versions omit some clonotypes, under half of them owing to an unresolved V gene in the studies checked, with the rest unexplained. V, J and clone size reflect that table, while D and trimming were determined from the DNA. In all, the sample holds 150,000 to 200,000 clones, and about 74% of those were seen once. Approximately 8% of the sample is held by the ten biggest clonotypes.

Collaborating institutions collected whole blood in K2EDTA tubes following their own protocols. For TCRbeta analysis, collaborators shipped samples as frozen whole blood, isolated PBMCs, or DNA extracted from either of those sample types. About this clone itself: The target of this receptor is not known. No base-level quality is on record; no much larger clone is a single base apart.

The receptor comes from a man in his sixties with acute or convalescent COVID-19. Sequences were obtained from peripheral blood.

The DNA sequence is TGTGCCAGCAGCCAATCCGGGATGCTCCTCACCGGGGAGCTGTTTTTT. This yields the protein CASSQSGMLLTGELFF. The V and J segments used are TRBV7-9 and TRBJ2-2; matching of 5 bases hints at TRBD2 as the D gene. V is clipped by 5 bases and J by 4 bases, and the sequence between their germline boundaries is 17 bases long. The CDR3 spans 16 residues, from the cysteine through the phenylalanine. CDR3 DNA is the only sequence kept; it has 48 bases, read in frame from the first base. CDR1 SEHNR and CDR2 FQNEAQ were looked up in the germline V gene (reference sequence).